Listed below are T cell receptor beta chains from one sample, sequenced in a study of blood T cell repertoires in COVID-19. Data came from immunoSEQ multiplex PCR; TCRdb stores just in-frame clones and leaves some out. The sample includes 110,000 to 150,000 clones, roughly nine tenths of them seen just once. Source material: peripheral blood. All receptors derive from a woman aged 60-70 years with active COVID-19. Each CDR3 is given with its conserved first and last residue. Each record gives: D gene, clone size, J gene, V gene, CDR3 DNA, CDR3 protein. D genes are given only for firm matches. The size of a clone is reported for some rows only, either as once, few or many, or as a class for expanded clones.

D: TRBD1; size: once; J: TRBJ2-3; V: TRBV9; DNA: TGTGCCAGCAGCGTAGATAGGGACAGGGGACCAGATACGCAGTATTTT; CDR3: CASSVDRDRGPDTQYF
D: TRBD1; size: -; J: TRBJ2-1; V: TRBV6-6; DNA: TGTGCCAGCAGTCGGCTAAAAGGACAGGGGGGAGGCAATGAGCAGTTCTTC; CDR3: CASSRLKGQGGGNEQFF
D: -; size: few; J: TRBJ2-1; V: TRBV5-4; DNA: TGTGCCAGCAGCTCGGATGGGAGAGGCTCCTACAATGAGCAGTTCTTC; CDR3: CASSSDGRGSYNEQFF
D: TRBD2; size: few; J: TRBJ2-4; V: TRBV7-2; DNA: TGTGCCAGCAGCTTAGGGCGGGGGAAAAACATTCAGTACTTC; CDR3: CASSLGRGKNIQYF
D: TRBD1; size: -; J: TRBJ1-1; V: TRBV28; DNA: TGTGCCAGCAGTTTCCAGGGGGCCGACACTGAAGCTTTCTTT; CDR3: CASSFQGADTEAFF
D: -; size: -; J: TRBJ2-1; V: TRBV21-1; DNA: TGTGCCAGCAGCAAAGAGGCGCGGACAGGGAGCTGGGACAATGAGCAGTTCTTC; CDR3: CASSKEARTGSWDNEQFF
D: TRBD1; size: -; J: TRBJ1-6; V: TRBV30; DNA: TGTGCCTGGAGTGGGGGCTCGGGACAGGCTAATTCACCCCTCCACTTT; CDR3: CAWSGGSGQANSPLHF
D: TRBD2; size: -; J: TRBJ2-1; V: TRBV9; DNA: TGTGCCAGCAGCCCACGACTAGCGGGAGGGCCCGGTGAGCAGTTCTTC; CDR3: CASSPRLAGGPGEQFF
D: TRBD1; size: -; J: TRBJ1-1; V: TRBV27; DNA: TGTGCCAGCAGTTCCTCATCTTTCACAGGGGATTGGGGCACTGAAGCTTTCTTT; CDR3: CASSSSSFTGDWGTEAFF
D: -; size: -; J: TRBJ2-7; V: TRBV5-1; DNA: TGCGCCAGCAGCTCGGGAGCCTACTCCTACGAGCAGTACTTC; CDR3: CASSSGAYSYEQYF
D: -; size: -; J: TRBJ2-6; V: TRBV4-3; DNA: TGCGCCAGCAGCCAAGAAAGCAGCGGCCTCAGCTCTGGGGCCAACGTCCTGACTTTC; CDR3: CASSQESSGLSSGANVLTF
D: TRBD1; size: once; J: TRBJ2-7; V: TRBV7-9; DNA: TGTGCCAGCCAAGGGACAGGGGGCCCCTACGAGCAGTACTTC; CDR3: CASQGTGGPYEQYF
D: -; size: -; J: TRBJ1-5; V: TRBV19; DNA: TGTGCCAGTAGTCGTGCCGGTCAGCCCCAGCATTTT; CDR3: CASSRAGQPQHF
D: TRBD2; size: -; J: TRBJ2-3; V: TRBV10-3; DNA: TGTGCCATCAGTGATTGGGCGGGAGGGGGCACAGATACGCAGTATTTT; CDR3: CAISDWAGGGTDTQYF
D: -; size: -; J: TRBJ1-2; V: TRBV29-1; DNA: TGCAGCGTTGAGAGGCAGCGCTATGGCTACACCTTC; CDR3: CSVERQRYGYTF
D: TRBD1; size: few; J: TRBJ2-7; V: TRBV11-1; DNA: TGTGCCAGCAGCTCGACAGGGACCCACCACGAGCAGTACTTC; CDR3: CASSSTGTHHEQYF
D: -; size: -; J: TRBJ1-2; V: TRBV28; DNA: TGTGCCAGCAGCACCAATTCAGGGTACTATGGCTACACCTTC; CDR3: CASSTNSGYYGYTF
D: -; size: -; J: TRBJ2-2; V: TRBV7-6; DNA: TGTGCCAGCAGCCCCTCCCGACTGGATGACACCGGGGAGCTGTTTTTT; CDR3: CASSPSRLDDTGELFF
D: TRBD2; size: -; J: TRBJ2-1; V: TRBV19; DNA: TGTGCCAGTAGTATAGATCCTTTTTTCAGTCTAGCGGGAGATGATGAGCAGTTCTTC; CDR3: CASSIDPFFSLAGDDEQFF